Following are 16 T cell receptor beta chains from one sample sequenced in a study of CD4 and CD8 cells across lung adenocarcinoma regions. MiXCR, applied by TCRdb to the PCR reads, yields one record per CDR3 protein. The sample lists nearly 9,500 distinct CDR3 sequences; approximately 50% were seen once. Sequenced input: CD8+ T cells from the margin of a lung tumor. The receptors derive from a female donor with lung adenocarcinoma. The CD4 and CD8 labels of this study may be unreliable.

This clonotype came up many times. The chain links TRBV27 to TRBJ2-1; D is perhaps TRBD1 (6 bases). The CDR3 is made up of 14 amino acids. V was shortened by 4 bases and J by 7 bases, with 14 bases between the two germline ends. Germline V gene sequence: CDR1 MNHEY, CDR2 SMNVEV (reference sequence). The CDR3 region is CASSWVGGRNEQFF. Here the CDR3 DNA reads TGTGCCAGCAGTTGGGTAGGGGGTAGAAATGAGCAGTTCTTC.

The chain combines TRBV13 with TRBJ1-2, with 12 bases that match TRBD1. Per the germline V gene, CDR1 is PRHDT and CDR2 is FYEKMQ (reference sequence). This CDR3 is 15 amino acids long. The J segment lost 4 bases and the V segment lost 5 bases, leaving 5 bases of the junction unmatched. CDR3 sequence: CASSGDRGLVYGYTF. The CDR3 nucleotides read TGTGCCAGCAGCGGGGACAGGGGGCTGGTCTATGGCTACACCTTC. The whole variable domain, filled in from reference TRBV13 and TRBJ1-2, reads AAGVIQSPRHLIKEKRETATLKCYPIPRHDTVYWYQQGPGQDPQFLISFYEKMQSDKGSIPDRFSAQQFSDYHSELNMSSLELGDSALYFCASSGDRGLVYGYTFGSGTRLTVV.

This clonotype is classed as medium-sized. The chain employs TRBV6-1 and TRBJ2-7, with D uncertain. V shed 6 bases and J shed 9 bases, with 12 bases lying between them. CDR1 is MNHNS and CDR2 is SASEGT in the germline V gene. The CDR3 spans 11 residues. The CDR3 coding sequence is TGTGCCAGCAGCTCGACTGCACGGCAGTACTTC. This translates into CASSSTARQYF.

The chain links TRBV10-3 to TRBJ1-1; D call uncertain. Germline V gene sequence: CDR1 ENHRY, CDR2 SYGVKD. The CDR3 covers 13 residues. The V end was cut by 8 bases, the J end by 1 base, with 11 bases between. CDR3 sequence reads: CAISRTENTEAFF. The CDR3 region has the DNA TGTGCCATCTCACGGACGGAGAACACTGAAGCTTTCTTT.

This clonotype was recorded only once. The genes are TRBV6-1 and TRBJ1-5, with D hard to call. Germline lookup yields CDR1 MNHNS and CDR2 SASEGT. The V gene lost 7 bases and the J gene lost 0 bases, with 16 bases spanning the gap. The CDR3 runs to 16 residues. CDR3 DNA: TGTGCCAGCATTGGTCGGCTGGGTTATAGCAATCAGCCCCAGCATTTT. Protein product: CASIGRLGYSNQPQHF.

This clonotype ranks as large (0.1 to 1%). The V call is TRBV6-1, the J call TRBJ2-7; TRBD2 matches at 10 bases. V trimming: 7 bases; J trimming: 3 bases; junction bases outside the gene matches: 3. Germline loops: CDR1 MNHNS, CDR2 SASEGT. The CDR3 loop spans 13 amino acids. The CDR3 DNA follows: TGTGCCAGCACTAAGCGGGAGGGCTACGAGCAGTACTTC. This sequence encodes CASTKREGYEQYF.

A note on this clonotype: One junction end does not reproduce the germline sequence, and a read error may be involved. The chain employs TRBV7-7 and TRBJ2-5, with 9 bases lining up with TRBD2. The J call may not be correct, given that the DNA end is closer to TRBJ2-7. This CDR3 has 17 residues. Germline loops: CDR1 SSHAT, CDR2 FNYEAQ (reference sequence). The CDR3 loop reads CASSLGVGSGSPNEQYF. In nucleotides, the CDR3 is TGTGCTAGCAGCTTAGGGGTGGGTAGCGGGAGTCCCAACGAGCAGTACTTC.

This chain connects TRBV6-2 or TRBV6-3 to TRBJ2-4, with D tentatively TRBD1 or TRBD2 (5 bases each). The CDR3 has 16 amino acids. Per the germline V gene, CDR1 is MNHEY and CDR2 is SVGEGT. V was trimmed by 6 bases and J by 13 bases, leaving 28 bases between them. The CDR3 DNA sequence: TGTGCCAGCAGCCTCTCGGGGCTGTGCGCCGGGGATACGCAGTACTTC. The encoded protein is CASSLSGLCAGDTQYF.

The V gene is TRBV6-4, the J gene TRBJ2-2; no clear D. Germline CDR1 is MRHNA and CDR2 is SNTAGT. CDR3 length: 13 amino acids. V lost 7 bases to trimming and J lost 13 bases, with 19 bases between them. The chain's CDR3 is CASTARGTGALFF. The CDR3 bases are TGTGCCAGCACTGCTCGAGGCACCGGTGCGCTGTTTTTT.

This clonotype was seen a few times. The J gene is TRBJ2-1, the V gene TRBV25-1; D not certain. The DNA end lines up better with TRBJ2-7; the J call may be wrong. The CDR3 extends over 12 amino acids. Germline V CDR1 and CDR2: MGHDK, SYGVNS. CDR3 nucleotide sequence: TGTGCCAGCAGTGACAGTGGAGACGAGCAGTACTTC. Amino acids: CASSDSGDEQYF.

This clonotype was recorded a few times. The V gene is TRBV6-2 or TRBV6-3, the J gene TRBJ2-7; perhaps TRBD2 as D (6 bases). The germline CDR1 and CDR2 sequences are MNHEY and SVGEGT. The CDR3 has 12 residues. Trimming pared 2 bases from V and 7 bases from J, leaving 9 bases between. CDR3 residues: CASSYGTLEQYF. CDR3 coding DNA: TGTGCCAGCAGTTACGGGACTTTAGAGCAGTACTTC.

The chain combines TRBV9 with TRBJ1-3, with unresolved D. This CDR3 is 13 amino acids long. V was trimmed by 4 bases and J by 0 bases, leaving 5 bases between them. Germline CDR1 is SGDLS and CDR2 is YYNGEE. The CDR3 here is CASSLNSGNTIYF. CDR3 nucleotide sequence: TGTGCCAGCAGCCTAAACTCTGGAAACACCATATATTTT.

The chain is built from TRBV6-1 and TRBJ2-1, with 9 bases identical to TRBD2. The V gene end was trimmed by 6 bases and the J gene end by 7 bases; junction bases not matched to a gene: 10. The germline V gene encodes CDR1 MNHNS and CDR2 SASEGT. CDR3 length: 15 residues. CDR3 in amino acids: CASRRTGTSLNEQFF. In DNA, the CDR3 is TGTGCCAGCAGAAGAACCGGGACTAGCCTTAATGAGCAGTTCTTC.

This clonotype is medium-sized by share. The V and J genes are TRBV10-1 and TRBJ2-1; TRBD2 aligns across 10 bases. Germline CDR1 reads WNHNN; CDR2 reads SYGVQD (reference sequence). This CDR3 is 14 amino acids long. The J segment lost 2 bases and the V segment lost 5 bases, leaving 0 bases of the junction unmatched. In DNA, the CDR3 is TGCGCCAGCAGTACTAGCGGGGCCTACAATGAGCAGTTCTTC. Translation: CASSTSGAYNEQFF.

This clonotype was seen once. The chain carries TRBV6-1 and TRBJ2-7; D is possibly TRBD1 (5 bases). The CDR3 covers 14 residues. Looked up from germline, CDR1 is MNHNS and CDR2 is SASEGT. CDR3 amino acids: CASREPSGAYELSV. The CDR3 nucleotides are TGTGCCAGCAGGGAGCCGTCTGGGGCCTACGAGCTGTCCGTC.

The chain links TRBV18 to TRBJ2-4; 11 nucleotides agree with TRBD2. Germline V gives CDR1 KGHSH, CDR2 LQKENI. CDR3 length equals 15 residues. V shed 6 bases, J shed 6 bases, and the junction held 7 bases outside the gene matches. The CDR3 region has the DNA TGTGCCAGCTCTGTAGCGGGAGGGCCTGGAAACATTCAGTACTTC. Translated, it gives CASSVAGGPGNIQYF.